The 32 T cell receptor beta chains presented below share a single source sample, sequenced in a study of T cell responses to AZD1222 COVID-19 vaccine. Libraries were prepared by immunoSEQ multiplex PCR; TCRdb keeps only in-frame clonotypes and omits some of them. The profile covers about 120,000 clones, with 80% to 90% appearing a single time and roughly 1.1% taken by the ten largest. The starting material was peripheral blood, obtained on day 0 of AZD1222 vaccination. The receptors shown here come from an adult in good health.

J is TRBJ1-1 and V is TRBV7-9, with a possible D match to TRBD1 (5 bases). Germline lookup yields CDR1 SEHNR and CDR2 FQNEAQ (reference sequence). The CDR3 is 14 residues long. Trimming shortened V by 0 bases and J by 1 base, and 6 bases separated the two germline ends. CDR3: CASSLAQGNTEAFF. The DNA of the CDR3 is TGTGCCAGCAGCTTAGCGCAGGGGAACACTGAAGCTTTCTTT.

The rearrangement joins TRBV6-5 to TRBJ1-1; D might be TRBD1 (6 bases). V lost 6 bases to trimming and J lost 6 bases, with 11 bases between them. The germline gives CDR1 MNHEY, CDR2 SVGAGI. The CDR3 has 12 amino acids. The CDR3, as DNA: TGTGCCAGCAGACCCCCAGGGGCTGAAGCTTTCTTT. Protein sequence: CASRPPGAEAFF.

The chain joins TRBV7-2 to TRBJ1-2; D remains unclear. The CDR3 is 14 residues long. Germline values: CDR1 SGHTA, CDR2 FQGNSA. V was pared by 1 base and J by 4 bases, with 10 bases between. CDR3 protein: CASSLGGSAYGYTF. As DNA, the CDR3 is TGTGCCAGCAGCTTAGGAGGGTCGGCCTATGGCTACACCTTC.

The chain couples TRBV7-9 to TRBJ2-4; tentative D call: TRBD2 (5 bases). Per germline, CDR1 SEHNR and CDR2 FQNEAQ (reference sequence). The V gene lost 6 bases and the J gene lost 7 bases, with 13 bases spanning the gap. This CDR3 contains 13 residues. The CDR3 DNA reads TGTGCCAGCAGTCAATTACTAGGGAACATTCAGTACTTC. Its translation: CASSQLLGNIQYF. Drawing the rest from reference TRBV7-9 and TRBJ2-4, the complete variable domain is DTGVSQNPRHKITKRGQNVTFRCDPISEHNRLYWYRQTLGQGPEFLTYFQNEAQLEKSRLLSDRFSAERPKGSFSTLEIQRTEQGDSAMYLCASSQLLGNIQYFGAGTRLSVL.

J is TRBJ2-7 and V is TRBV27, with 7 positions matching TRBD1. Germline V lookup: CDR1 MNHEY, CDR2 SMNVEV (reference sequence). Trimming at V came to 5 bases and at J to 2 bases, leaving 6 bases not matched to a gene. The CDR3 length is 14 residues. DNA for the CDR3: TGTGCCAGCAGTGCGTCGGGACAGCCCTACGAGCAGTACTTC. This sequence encodes CASSASGQPYEQYF.

The gene calls are TRBV19 and TRBJ2-1; 13 nucleotides align to TRBD2. There are 16 residues in the CDR3. Germline values: CDR1 LNHDA, CDR2 SQIVND (reference sequence). V trimming: 5 bases; J trimming: 4 bases; junction bases outside the gene matches: 5. The CDR3 DNA follows: TGTGCCAGTAGTTTGGGACTAGCGGGGAGTTACAATGAGCAGTTCTTC. Amino acids: CASSLGLAGSYNEQFF. Looking up the rest from reference TRBV19 and TRBJ2-1 gives the full variable domain: DGGITQSPKYLFRKEGQNVTLSCEQNLNHDAMYWYRQDPGQGLRLIYYSQIVNDFQKGDIAEGYSVSREKKESFPLTVTSAQKNPTAFYLCASSLGLAGSYNEQFFGPGTRLTVL.

V usage is TRBV7-7 and J usage is TRBJ2-5, with 11 nucleotides matching TRBD2. V lost 4 bases and J lost 5; bases outside the gene matches: 6. The CDR3 is made up of 15 amino acids. CDR1 is SSHAT, CDR2 FNYEAQ, per germline (reference sequence). CDR3 in amino acids: CASSYSGGAWETQYF. CDR3 sequence (DNA): TGTGCCAGCAGCTATAGCGGGGGGGCCTGGGAGACCCAGTACTTC.

The rearrangement links TRBV12-3 or TRBV12-4 to TRBJ1-2; D unclear. V dropped 7 bases and J dropped 8 bases, with 17 bases sitting between them. The CDR3 spans 13 residues. The CDR3 nucleotides read TGTGCCAGCACCCCGGAACCCTTCACGGGCTACACCTTC. It is translated as CASTPEPFTGYTF.

This rearrangement joins TRBV6-1 to TRBJ1-5, with unresolved D. The germline gives CDR1 MNHNS, CDR2 SASEGT. V lost 2 bases to trimming and J lost 5 bases, with 16 bases between them. This CDR3 is 16 amino acids long. The CDR3 nucleotides read TGTGCCAGCAGTGAAAAGGTGGACTCATGGGATCAGCCCCAGCATTTT. Its protein is CASSEKVDSWDQPQHF.

The rearrangement joins TRBV4-2 to TRBJ1-6; D gene ambiguous. The CDR3 runs to 17 residues. Germline assignment: CDR1 LGHNA and CDR2 YNFKEQ. Trimming stripped 0 bases from V and 4 bases from J, with 13 bases between. The chain's CDR3 is CASSQETWRQYNSPLHF. The DNA for the CDR3 is TGTGCCAGCAGCCAAGAAACATGGAGGCAGTATAATTCACCCCTCCACTTT.

The rearrangement joins TRBV9 to TRBJ1-3, with TRBD1 matching over 9 bases. CDR1 and CDR2 (germline): SGDLS, YYNGEE. The length of the CDR3 is 17 residues. V lost 0 bases to trimming and J lost 4 bases; unmatched junction nucleotides: 8. This CDR3 is CASSVDPRQGEGNTIYF. In DNA form, the CDR3 reads TGTGCCAGCAGCGTAGATCCCCGACAGGGGGAAGGAAACACCATATATTTT.

This clone was counted once. The genes are TRBV5-1 and TRBJ2-5, with 8 bases lining up with TRBD1. Per germline, CDR1 SGHRS and CDR2 YFSETQ. The CDR3 loop spans 13 amino acids. The V segment lost 4 bases and the J segment 5 bases; nucleotides outside the gene matches: 4. CDR3 sequence (DNA): TGCGCCAGCAGCGCGGACAGGGCCGAGACCCAGTACTTC. It specifies CASSADRAETQYF.

The sample holds a few counts of this clone. V is TRBV5-1 and J is TRBJ1-1, with TRBD1 as a possible D gene (5 bases). The CDR3 length is 14 residues. V was clipped by 3 bases and J by 4 bases, with 13 bases between them. Germline V gene lookup returns CDR1 SGHRS and CDR2 YFSETQ. CDR3 DNA sequence: TGCGCCAGCAGCTATCTAGCAGGGAGCACTGAAGCTTTCTTT. It encodes CASSYLAGSTEAFF.

This chain links TRBV3-1 (or the pseudogene TRBV3-2) with TRBJ2-7; no clear D gene. Germline V lookup: CDR1 LGHDT, CDR2 YNNKEL (reference sequence). CDR3 length equals 11 residues. V lost 4 bases, J lost 3 bases, and 4 bases lay in between. The CDR3 here is CASSRNYEQYF. In DNA, the CDR3 is TGTGCCAGCAGCCGAAACTACGAGCAGTACTTC.

V is TRBV7-2 and J is TRBJ1-2, with TRBD1 matching 9 bases. The V gene end was trimmed by 5 bases and the J gene end by 4 bases; junction bases not matched to a gene: 5. This CDR3 contains 14 residues. Germline CDR1 SGHTA, CDR2 FQGNSA. The CDR3 sequence: CASSRPGQGYGYTF. DNA for the CDR3: TGTGCCAGCAGCAGGCCGGGACAGGGCTATGGCTACACCTTC.

The rearrangement links TRBV7-9 to TRBJ2-1; no reliable D call. This CDR3 has 15 residues. The V gene lost 5 bases and the J gene lost 0 bases, with 11 bases spanning the gap. The germline V gene encodes CDR1 SEHNR and CDR2 FQNEAQ (reference sequence). CDR3: CASSPRSTSYNEQFF. CDR3 coding DNA: TGTGCCAGCAGCCCTCGAAGCACCTCCTACAATGAGCAGTTCTTC.

The chain is built from TRBV19 and TRBJ2-2, with D tentatively TRBD2 (5 bases). Germline CDR1 and CDR2: LNHDA and SQIVND (reference sequence). The germline V and J ends were trimmed by 3 bases and 6 bases, with 20 bases remaining between them. The CDR3 runs 17 residues. This CDR3 is CASSIGTTRVVAGELFF. The CDR3 bases are TGTGCCAGTAGTATTGGTACAACTAGAGTTGTGGCCGGGGAGCTGTTTTTT. The full variable domain, with the rest looked up from reference TRBV19 and TRBJ2-2, is DGGITQSPKYLFRKEGQNVTLSCEQNLNHDAMYWYRQDPGQGLRLIYYSQIVNDFQKGDIAEGYSVSREKKESFPLTVTSAQKNPTAFYLCASSIGTTRVVAGELFFGEGSRLTVL.

V and J are TRBV19 and TRBJ1-1; D remains unclear. The germline V gene has CDR1 LNHDA and CDR2 SQIVND (reference sequence). The CDR3 loop spans 13 amino acids. Between the trimmed V and J ends, which lost 4 bases and 8 bases, there was a span of 14 bases. The CDR3 spells CASSTTQRPEAFF. The CDR3 nucleotides read TGTGCCAGTAGTACAACCCAGAGACCGGAAGCTTTCTTT.

The chain has TRBV27 and TRBJ2-7; maybe TRBD2 (7 bases). The CDR3 runs to 19 residues. The germline CDR1 and CDR2 sequences are MNHEY and SMNVEV (reference sequence). Trimming left V 2 bases short and J 7 bases short, with 30 bases between. The CDR3 nucleotides read TGTGCCAGCAGTTTACTTTCCCGGGGAGGGTCGGGGGCTGTGAGAGAGCAGTACTTC. Encoded protein: CASSLLSRGGSGAVREQYF.

This chain joins TRBV27 and TRBJ2-5; D possibly matches TRBD1 or TRBD2 (5 bases each). Per germline, CDR1 MNHEY and CDR2 SMNVEV (reference sequence). The CDR3 runs 15 residues. V was clipped by 0 bases and J by 5 bases, with 13 bases between them. This chain's CDR3 is CASSLSGVGRETQYF. CDR3 DNA: TGTGCCAGCAGTTTATCGGGGGTGGGCAGGGAGACCCAGTACTTC.

The genes are TRBV19 and TRBJ1-5; unclear D gene. The V and J ends lost 5 bases and 1 base respectively, with 9 bases between them. Germline CDR1 LNHDA, CDR2 SQIVND (reference sequence). The CDR3 covers 14 residues. The CDR3 loop is CASSRAVSNQPQHF. CDR3 in DNA: TGTGCCAGTAGTCGTGCAGTAAGCAATCAGCCCCAGCATTTT.

The rearrangement uses TRBV9 and TRBJ2-3; 12 nucleotides line up with TRBD2. In germline, CDR1 is SGDLS, CDR2 YYNGEE. The V gene end was trimmed by 0 bases and the J gene end by 2 bases; junction bases not matched to a gene: 4. The CDR3 has 17 amino acids. The CDR3 DNA reads TGTGCCAGCAGCGTAGCTCCTAGCGGGGGGGCCACAGATACGCAGTATTTT. It yields the protein CASSVAPSGGATDTQYF. Looking up the rest from reference TRBV9 and TRBJ2-3 gives the full variable domain: DSGVTQTPKHLITATGQRVTLRCSPRSGDLSVYWYQQSLDQGLQFLIQYYNGEERAKGNILERFSAQQFPDLHSELNLSSLELGDSALYFCASSVAPSGGATDTQYFGPGTRLTVL.

This CDR3 is CASSWSSGGETQYF. CDR3 DNA sequence: TGTGCCAGCAGTTGGTCTAGCGGGGGGGAGACCCAGTACTTC. The V and J genes are TRBV27 and TRBJ2-5, with TRBD2 identical over 11 bases. There are 14 residues in the CDR3. Unmatched junction bases numbered 3, after V lost 4 bases and J lost 5 bases. Germline values: CDR1 MNHEY, CDR2 SMNVEV (reference sequence).

This sequence joins TRBV24-1 and TRBJ2-1; D perhaps matches TRBD2 (6 bases). The length of the CDR3 is 12 residues. V was trimmed by 3 bases and J by 13 bases, leaving 12 bases between them. Germline lookup yields CDR1 KGHDR and CDR2 SFDVKD. The DNA for the CDR3 is TGTGCCACCAGTGATCCGCGCGGGGATCAGTTCTTC. Translating it yields CATSDPRGDQFF.

This chain joins TRBV7-7 and TRBJ2-5; D remains unclear. The length of the CDR3 is 13 residues. Trimming shortened V by 2 bases and J by 2 bases, and 6 bases separated the two germline ends. Germline V gene sequence: CDR1 SSHAT, CDR2 FNYEAQ (reference sequence). This CDR3 is CASSLSAQETQYF. The CDR3 DNA sequence: TGTGCCAGCAGCTTATCGGCACAAGAGACCCAGTACTTC.

The chain uses TRBV2 and TRBJ1-1; D is undetermined. V shed 7 bases and J shed 2 bases, with 11 bases lying between them. Germline values: CDR1 SNHLY, CDR2 FYNNEI. The CDR3 is 13 residues long. The CDR3 sequence: CASKLAENTEAFF. The DNA of the CDR3 is TGTGCCAGCAAACTGGCGGAAAACACTGAAGCTTTCTTT.

This clone was found a few times. V and J are TRBV18 and TRBJ1-5, with D possibly being TRBD1 (5 bases). Germline V CDR1 and CDR2: KGHSH, LQKENI. The CDR3 runs 16 residues. V lost 2 bases, J lost 4 bases, and 15 bases lay in between. The CDR3 coding sequence is TGTGCCAGCTCACCAACGGACGTGACAGTTAATCAGCCCCAGCATTTT. This codes for CASSPTDVTVNQPQHF.

The rearrangement joins TRBV4-1 to TRBJ2-2, with D perhaps being TRBD1 or TRBD2 (5 bases each). The ends were cut back, 3 bases at V and 0 bases at J, with 11 bases in the middle. The CDR3 covers 16 residues. The V gene's germline CDR1 is MGHRA and CDR2 YSYEKL. CDR3 in amino acids: CASSQGMGANTGELFF. DNA of the CDR3: TGCGCCAGCAGCCAGGGCATGGGGGCGAACACCGGGGAGCTGTTTTTT.

The rearrangement joins TRBV2 to TRBJ2-5; D is tentatively TRBD1 or TRBD2 (7 bases each). Trimming removed 7 bases at V and 5 bases at J, with 20 bases between. Germline CDR1 reads SNHLY; CDR2 reads FYNNEI. CDR3 size: 15 residues. CDR3 protein: CASTGQGGPWETQYF. In nucleotides, the CDR3 is TGTGCCAGCACCGGTCAGGGGGGGCCTTGGGAGACCCAGTACTTC.

This chain links TRBV5-1 with TRBJ1-4; 8 bases are shared with TRBD1. Germline-derived CDR1 and CDR2 are SGHRS and YFSETQ. With V trimmed by 2 bases and J by 8 bases, 5 bases remained unmatched. This CDR3 is 14 amino acids long. Here the CDR3 reads CASSFGQGREKLFF. Here the CDR3 DNA reads TGCGCCAGCAGCTTCGGACAGGGAAGAGAAAAACTGTTTTTT.

The V call is TRBV4-2, the J call TRBJ1-1, with D perhaps TRBD1 (5 bases). The V and J ends lost 5 bases and 7 bases respectively, with 14 bases between them. There are 13 residues in the CDR3. The V gene's germline CDR1 is LGHNA and CDR2 YNFKEQ. CDR3 nucleotide sequence: TGTGCCAGCAGCTCAAGGGGTACAGATGAAGCTTTCTTT. Its protein product is CASSSRGTDEAFF.

This clone was detected a few times. The CDR3 region is CASVGSGNTIYF. The DNA for the CDR3 is TGTGCCTCGGTGGGCTCTGGAAACACCATATATTTT. This chain connects TRBV3-1 (or the pseudogene TRBV3-2) to TRBJ1-3; D is uncertain. Looked up from germline, CDR1 is LGHDT and CDR2 is YNNKEL (reference sequence). The germline V and J ends were trimmed by 11 bases and 0 bases, with 8 bases remaining between them. CDR3 length: 12 amino acids.